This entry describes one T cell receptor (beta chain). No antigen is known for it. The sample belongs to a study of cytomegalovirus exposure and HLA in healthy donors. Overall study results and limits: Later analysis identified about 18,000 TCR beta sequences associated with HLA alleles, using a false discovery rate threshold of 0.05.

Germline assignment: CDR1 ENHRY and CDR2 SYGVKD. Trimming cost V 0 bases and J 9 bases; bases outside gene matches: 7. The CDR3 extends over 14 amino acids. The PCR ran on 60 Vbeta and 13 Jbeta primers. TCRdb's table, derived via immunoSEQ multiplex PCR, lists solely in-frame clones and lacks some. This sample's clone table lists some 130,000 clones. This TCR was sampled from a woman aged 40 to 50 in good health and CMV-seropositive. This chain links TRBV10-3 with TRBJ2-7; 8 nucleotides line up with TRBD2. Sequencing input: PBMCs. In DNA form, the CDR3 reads TGTGCCATCAGTGAGTCGATCAGCGGGAGCGGGCAGTACTTC. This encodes CAISESISGSGQYF.